This T cell receptor beta chain was recorded in a study of vaccination and CD4 T cells after COVID-19. About the study: Stimulation of cells relied on overlapping spike peptides derived from SARS-CoV-2, HCoV-NL63, HCoV-OC43 and HCoV-229E. Study-wide results and limits: Apart from involving relatively few convalescent patients, the work omitted early post-infection timepoints.

As for treatment: approximately nine-day PBMC culture with coronavirus spike peptide pools or control peptides (ViraFEST assay). Cultured CD4+ T cell DNA was sequenced using the Oncomine TCR Beta short-read assay. Genomic DNA was taken out of cultured CD4+ T cells by extraction. Via MiXCR, TCRdb re-called the PCR reads, giving one row per CDR3 protein. The sample carries roughly 20,000 distinct CDR3 sequences, over 60% recorded once. Regarding this clonotype: Its antigen is as yet unknown.

This CDR3 has 19 amino acids. This TCR came from a human donor who received a COVID-19 vaccine. The chain joins TRBV21-1 to TRBJ1-3; the D call of TRBD1 is as the table states it, not checked on the DNA. TRBV21-1 is termed a pseudogene. The sample consisted of CD4+ T cells from blood, cultured in vitro, taken after SARS-CoV-2 vaccination. Here the CDR3 reads CASSTQTNPSRVSGNTIYF. CDR3 DNA sequence: TGTGCCAGCAGCACCCAAACCAACCCAAGCAGGGTAAGTGGAAACACCATATATTTT.